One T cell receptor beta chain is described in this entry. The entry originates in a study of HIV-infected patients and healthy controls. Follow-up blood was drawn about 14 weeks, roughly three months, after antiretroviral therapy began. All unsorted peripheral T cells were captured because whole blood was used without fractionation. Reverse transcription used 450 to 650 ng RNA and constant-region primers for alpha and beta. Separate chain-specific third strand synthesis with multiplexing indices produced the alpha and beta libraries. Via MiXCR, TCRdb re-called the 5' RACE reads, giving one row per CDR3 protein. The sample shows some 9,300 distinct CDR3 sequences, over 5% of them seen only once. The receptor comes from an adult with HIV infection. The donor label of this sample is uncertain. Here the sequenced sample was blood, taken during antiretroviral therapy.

The CDR3 nucleotides read TGTGCCAGCAGCGTAGCTCCCGAAACGGAGACCCAGTACTTC. This encodes CASSVAPETETQYF. The chain is built from TRBV9 and TRBJ2-5; D ambiguous. V shed 0 bases and J shed 5 bases, with 11 bases lying between them. This CDR3 contains 14 residues. Per the germline V gene, CDR1 is SGDLS and CDR2 is YYNGEE.